The clone carrying this T cell receptor (beta chain) was recorded at least ten times. What it recognizes is unknown. The time point is: newly diagnosed GD, antithyroid drugs for less than 3 months. The TCR library was made from RNA extracted from PBMCs. Both iRepertoire HTBI primers and Arm-PCR of CDR3 regions were used to build the TCR beta libraries. TCRdb processed the multiplex PCR reads anew with MiXCR; each CDR3 protein has one entry. The sample comprises some 330,000 distinct CDR3 sequences, around 11% of which are singletons, and 15% to 20% rests with the top ten. The data derive from a study of regulatory T cells in long-lasting Graves disease. The CDR3 sequence is 12 residues long. From germline, CDR1 is MDHEN and CDR2 SYDVKM. The V and J ends lost 3 bases and 8 bases respectively, with 10 bases between them. Study outcomes and limitations: Favoring TRBV28, TRBJ1-2 and TRBJ2-5 was a feature seen in persistent disease.

This sample also appeared in a second study, on T cells in Graves' hyperthyroidism and ophthalmopathy. This second study notes: During a first-round RT-PCR of the TCR CDR3, the HTBI primer set was used.

Sample: peripheral blood mononuclear cells (PBMCs), taken at new diagnosis, from a patient treated with antithyroid drugs. The source is a woman under 30 with Graves disease. The chain employs TRBV28 and TRBJ1-1; D is unclear. The CDR3, as DNA: TGTGCCAGCAGTTTGTTCTCAATGGAAGCTTTCTTT. Amino acids: CASSLFSMEAFF.